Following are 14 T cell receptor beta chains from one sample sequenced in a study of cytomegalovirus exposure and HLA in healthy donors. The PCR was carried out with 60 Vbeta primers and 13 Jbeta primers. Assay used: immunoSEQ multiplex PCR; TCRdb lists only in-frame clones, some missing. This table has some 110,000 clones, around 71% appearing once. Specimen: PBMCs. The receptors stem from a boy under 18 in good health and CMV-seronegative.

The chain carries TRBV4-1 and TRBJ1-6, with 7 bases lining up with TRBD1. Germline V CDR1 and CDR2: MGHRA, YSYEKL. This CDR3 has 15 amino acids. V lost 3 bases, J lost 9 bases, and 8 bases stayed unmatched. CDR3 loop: CASSQLTGSGSPLHF. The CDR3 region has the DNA TGCGCCAGCAGCCAGCTGACAGGGAGCGGTTCACCCCTCCACTTT.

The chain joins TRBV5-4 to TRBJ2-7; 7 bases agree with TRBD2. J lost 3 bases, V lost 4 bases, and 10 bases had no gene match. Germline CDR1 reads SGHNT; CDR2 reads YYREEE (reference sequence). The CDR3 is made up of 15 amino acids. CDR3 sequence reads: CASSTTGGLYYEQYF. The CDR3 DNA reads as TGTGCCAGCAGCACTACGGGGGGACTCTACTACGAGCAGTACTTC.

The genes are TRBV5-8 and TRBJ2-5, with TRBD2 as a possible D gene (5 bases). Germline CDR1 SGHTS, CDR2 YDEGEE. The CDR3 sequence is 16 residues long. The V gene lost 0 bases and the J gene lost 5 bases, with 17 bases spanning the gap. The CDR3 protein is CASSLATRVYGETQYF. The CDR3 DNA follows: TGTGCCAGCAGCTTGGCCACGCGGGTATACGGTGAGACCCAGTACTTC. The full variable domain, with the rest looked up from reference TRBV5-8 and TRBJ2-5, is EAGVTQSPTHLIKTRGQQATLRCSPISGHTSVYWYQQALGLGLQFLLWYDEGEERNRGNFPPRFSGRQFPNYSSELNVNALELEDSALYLCASSLATRVYGETQYFGPGTRLLVL.

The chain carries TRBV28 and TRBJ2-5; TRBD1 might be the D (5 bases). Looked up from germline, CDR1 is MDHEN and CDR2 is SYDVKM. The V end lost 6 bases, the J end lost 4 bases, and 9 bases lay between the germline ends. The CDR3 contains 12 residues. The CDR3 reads CASSPQGETQYF. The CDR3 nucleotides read TGTGCCAGCAGCCCTCAGGGAGAGACCCAGTACTTC.

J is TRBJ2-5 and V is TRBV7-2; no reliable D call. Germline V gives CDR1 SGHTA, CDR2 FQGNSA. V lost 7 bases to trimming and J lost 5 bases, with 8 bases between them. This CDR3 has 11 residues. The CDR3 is CASTSLETQYF. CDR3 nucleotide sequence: TGTGCCAGCACCTCCTTGGAGACCCAGTACTTC.

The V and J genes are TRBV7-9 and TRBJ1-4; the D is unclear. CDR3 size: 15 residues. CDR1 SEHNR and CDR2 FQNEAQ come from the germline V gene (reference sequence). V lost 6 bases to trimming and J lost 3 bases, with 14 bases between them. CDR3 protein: CASSRTAGSNEKLFF. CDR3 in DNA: TGTGCCAGCAGTAGAACGGCGGGCTCTAATGAAAAACTGTTTTTT.

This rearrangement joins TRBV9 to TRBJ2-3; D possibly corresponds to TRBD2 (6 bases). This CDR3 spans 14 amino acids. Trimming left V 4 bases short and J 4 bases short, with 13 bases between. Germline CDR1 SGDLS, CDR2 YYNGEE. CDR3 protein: CASSHRAGPDTQYF. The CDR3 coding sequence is TGTGCCAGCAGCCACCGGGCGGGGCCAGATACGCAGTATTTT.

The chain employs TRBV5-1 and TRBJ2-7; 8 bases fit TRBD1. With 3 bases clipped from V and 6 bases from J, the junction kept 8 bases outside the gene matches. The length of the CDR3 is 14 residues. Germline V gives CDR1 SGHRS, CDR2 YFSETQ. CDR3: CASSWTGSPLEQYF. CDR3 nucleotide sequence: TGCGCCAGCAGCTGGACAGGGTCCCCTCTCGAGCAGTACTTC. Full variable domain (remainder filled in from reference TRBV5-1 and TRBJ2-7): KAGVTQTPRYLIKTRGQQVTLSCSPISGHRSVSWYQQTPGQGLQFLFEYFSETQRNKGNFPGRFSGRQFSNSRSEMNVSTLELGDSALYLCASSWTGSPLEQYFGPGTRLTVT.

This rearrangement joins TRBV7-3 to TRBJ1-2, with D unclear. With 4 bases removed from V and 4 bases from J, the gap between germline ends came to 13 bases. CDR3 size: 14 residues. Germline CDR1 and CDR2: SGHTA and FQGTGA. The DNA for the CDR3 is TGTGCCAGCAGCTCTGAGGGCAGCCTCTATGGCTACACCTTC. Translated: CASSSEGSLYGYTF.

CDR3 bases: TGTGCCAGCAGTTTGACAGGGGTTGTGAACAATCAGCCCCAGCATTTT. Translation: CASSLTGVVNNQPQHF. V and J are TRBV6-5 and TRBJ1-5; 8 bases are shared with TRBD1. The CDR3 sequence is 16 residues long. Germline assignment: CDR1 MNHEY and CDR2 SVGAGI. The J segment lost 3 bases and the V segment lost 4 bases, leaving 8 bases of the junction unmatched.

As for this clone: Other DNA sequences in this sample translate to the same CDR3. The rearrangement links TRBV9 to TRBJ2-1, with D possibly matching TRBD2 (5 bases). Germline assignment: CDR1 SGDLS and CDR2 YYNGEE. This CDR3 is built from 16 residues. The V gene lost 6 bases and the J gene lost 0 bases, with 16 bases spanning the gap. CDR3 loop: CASTLGSTGSYNEQFF. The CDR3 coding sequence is TGTGCCAGCACCTTGGGGAGTACTGGCTCCTACAATGAGCAGTTCTTC.

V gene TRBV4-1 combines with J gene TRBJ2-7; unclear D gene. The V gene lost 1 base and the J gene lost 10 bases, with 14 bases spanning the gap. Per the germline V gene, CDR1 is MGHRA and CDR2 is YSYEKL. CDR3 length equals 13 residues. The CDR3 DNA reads TGCGCCAGCAGCCAAGTTTATAGGCAGGCTCAGTACTTC. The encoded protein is CASSQVYRQAQYF.

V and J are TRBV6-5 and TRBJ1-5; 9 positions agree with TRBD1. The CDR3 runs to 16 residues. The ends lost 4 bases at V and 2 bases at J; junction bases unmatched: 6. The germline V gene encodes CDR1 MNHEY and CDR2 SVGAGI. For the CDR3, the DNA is TGTGCCAGCAGTTTACAGGGGGCAGGAGGCAATCAGCCCCAGCATTTT. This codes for CASSLQGAGGNQPQHF.

CDR3 region: CASSYSGRAYEQYF. CDR3 sequence (DNA): TGTGCCAGCAGTTATAGCGGGAGAGCCTACGAGCAGTACTTC. The chain is built from TRBV6-6 and TRBJ2-7; 9 bases line up with TRBD2. Germline trimming cut 3 bases from V and 2 bases from J; bases unmatched to any gene: 2. The CDR3 extends over 14 amino acids. CDR1 is MNHNY, CDR2 SVGAGI, per germline (reference sequence).